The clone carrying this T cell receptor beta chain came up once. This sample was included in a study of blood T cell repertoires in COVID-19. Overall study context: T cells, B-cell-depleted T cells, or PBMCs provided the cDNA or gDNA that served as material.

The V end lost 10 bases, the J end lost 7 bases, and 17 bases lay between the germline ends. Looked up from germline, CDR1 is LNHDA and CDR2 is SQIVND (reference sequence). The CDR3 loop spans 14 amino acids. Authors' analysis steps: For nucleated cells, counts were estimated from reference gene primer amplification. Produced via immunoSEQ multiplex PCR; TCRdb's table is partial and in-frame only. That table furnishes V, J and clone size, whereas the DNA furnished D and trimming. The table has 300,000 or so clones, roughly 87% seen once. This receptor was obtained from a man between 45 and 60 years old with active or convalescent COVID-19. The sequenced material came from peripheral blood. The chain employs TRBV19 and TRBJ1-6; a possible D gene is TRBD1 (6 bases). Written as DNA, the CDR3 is TGTGCCACCCAAGTGAGGGGGAAAAATTCACCCCTCCACTTT. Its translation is CATQVRGKNSPLHF.